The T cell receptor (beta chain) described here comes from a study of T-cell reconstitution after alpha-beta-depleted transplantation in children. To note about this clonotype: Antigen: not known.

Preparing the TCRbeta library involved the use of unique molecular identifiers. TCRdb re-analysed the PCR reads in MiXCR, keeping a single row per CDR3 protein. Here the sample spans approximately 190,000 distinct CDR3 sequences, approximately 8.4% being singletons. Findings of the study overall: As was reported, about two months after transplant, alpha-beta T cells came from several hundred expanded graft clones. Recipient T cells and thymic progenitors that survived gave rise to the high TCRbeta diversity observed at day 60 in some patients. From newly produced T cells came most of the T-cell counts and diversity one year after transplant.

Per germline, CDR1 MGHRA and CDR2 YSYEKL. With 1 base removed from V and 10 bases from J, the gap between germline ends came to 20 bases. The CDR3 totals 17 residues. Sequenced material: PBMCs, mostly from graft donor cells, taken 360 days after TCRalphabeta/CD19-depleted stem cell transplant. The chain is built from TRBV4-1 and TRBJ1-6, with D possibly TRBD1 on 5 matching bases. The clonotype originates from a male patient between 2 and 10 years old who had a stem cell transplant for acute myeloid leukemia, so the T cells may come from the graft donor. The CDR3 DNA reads TGCGCCAGCAGCCAAGCCCTTCGCAACCAGGGATTATCACCCCTCCACTTT. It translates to CASSQALRNQGLSPLHF.